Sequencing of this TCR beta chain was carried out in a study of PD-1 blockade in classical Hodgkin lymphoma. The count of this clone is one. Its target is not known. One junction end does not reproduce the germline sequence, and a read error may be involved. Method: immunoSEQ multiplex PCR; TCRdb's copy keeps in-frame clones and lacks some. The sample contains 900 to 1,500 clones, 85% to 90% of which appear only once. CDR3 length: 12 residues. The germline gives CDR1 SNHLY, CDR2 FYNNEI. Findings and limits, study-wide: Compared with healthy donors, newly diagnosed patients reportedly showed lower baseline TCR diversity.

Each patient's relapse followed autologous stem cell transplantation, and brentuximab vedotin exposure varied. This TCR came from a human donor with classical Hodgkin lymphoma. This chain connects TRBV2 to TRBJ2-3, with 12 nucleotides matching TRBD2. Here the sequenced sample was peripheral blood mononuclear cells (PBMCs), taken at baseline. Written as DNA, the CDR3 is TGTGCCAGCAGTGAAGGGGGACTAGCGGGTCGCTTT. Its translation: CASSEGGLAGRF.